The 23 T cell receptor beta chains below come from one sample, sequenced in a study of blood T cells in healthy people across ages. The authors ran a second PCR of 7 to 11 cycles using a sample-barcoded 5' primer and a J-beta primer mix. TCRdb used MiXCR to reprocess the 5' RACE reads, holding one entry per CDR3 protein. The table records some 880,000 distinct CDR3 sequences, 30% to 45% of them present only once. The source material was blood. These receptor sequences come from a man younger than 35 in good health.

The chain carries TRBV7-2 and TRBJ1-4, with D tentatively TRBD1 (5 bases). The CDR3 is 16 residues long. CDR1 SGHTA and CDR2 FQGNSA come from the germline V gene. V was clipped by 2 bases and J by 8 bases, with 18 bases between them. CDR3 in amino acids: CASSLSLGPTLEKLFF. The CDR3 DNA is TGTGCCAGCAGCTTATCCTTGGGACCTACGCTAGAAAAACTGTTTTTT. The variable domain in full, with the rest retrieved from reference TRBV7-2 and TRBJ1-4, is GAGVSQSPSNKVTEKGKDVELRCDPISGHTALYWYRQSLGQGLEFLIYFQGNSAPDKSGLPSDRFSAERTGGSVSTLTIQRTQQEDSAVYLCASSLSLGPTLEKLFFGSGTQLSVL.

The chain carries TRBV7-2 and TRBJ2-5; D could derive from TRBD1 or TRBD2 (5 bases each). The closer fit of TRBJ2-7 to the DNA end suggests the J call may be wrong. Looked up from germline, CDR1 is SGHTA and CDR2 is FQGNSA. This CDR3 has 15 amino acids. The CDR3 region has the DNA TGTGCCAGCAGCTTAGAGAGGGGTACGGGGTCCGAGCAGTACTTC. The encoded protein is CASSLERGTGSEQYF.

The J gene is TRBJ1-2, the V gene TRBV27; TRBD1 matches at 8 bases. Looked up from germline, CDR1 is MNHEY and CDR2 is SMNVEV (reference sequence). V dropped 4 bases and J dropped 4; count of bases not matched to a gene: 11. The length of the CDR3 is 16 residues. CDR3 amino acids: CASSSGGAALTYGYTF. The DNA for the CDR3 is TGTGCCAGCAGTTCAGGGGGCGCGGCACTGACCTATGGCTACACCTTC.

This clonotype was recorded at least ten times. The CDR3 coding sequence is TGCAGTGCTAGGGGCAGGGGGTACAATGAGCAGTTCTTC. The encoded protein is CSARGRGYNEQFF. The chain joins TRBV20-1 to TRBJ2-1; 7 bases match TRBD1. This CDR3 contains 13 residues. Germline lookup yields CDR1 DFQATT and CDR2 SNEGSKA (reference sequence). After removal of 3 bases from V and 4 bases from J, the junction contained 3 bases not matched to a gene.

This clonotype was seen a handful of times. The rearrangement uses TRBV7-2 and TRBJ1-2, with a tentative D call TRBD1 (6 bases). Looked up from germline, CDR1 is SGHTA and CDR2 is FQGNSA. V lost 3 bases and J 4 bases, leaving 12 bases between the germline ends. The CDR3 is 14 amino acids. The CDR3 sequence: CASSLEGEIYGYTF. CDR3 bases: TGTGCCAGCAGCTTGGAGGGGGAAATCTATGGCTACACCTTC. Full variable domain (rest looked up from reference TRBV7-2 and TRBJ1-2): GAGVSQSPSNKVTEKGKDVELRCDPISGHTALYWYRQSLGQGLEFLIYFQGNSAPDKSGLPSDRFSAERTGGSVSTLTIQRTQQEDSAVYLCASSLEGEIYGYTFGSGTRLTVV.

The V call is TRBV7-2, the J call TRBJ1-2; D is undetermined. The CDR3 length is 14 residues. Germline V gives CDR1 SGHTA, CDR2 FQGNSA. Trimming removed 5 bases from V and 3 bases from J, with 13 bases in between. CDR3 residues: CASSLQAVDYGYTF. The CDR3 nucleotides read TGTGCCAGCAGCCTCCAGGCAGTCGACTATGGCTACACCTTC.

The table lists this clonotype with a few counts. V and J are TRBV6-2 or TRBV6-3 and TRBJ2-7, with D uncertain. Looked up from germline, CDR1 is MNHEY and CDR2 is SVGEGT. The CDR3 runs to 11 residues. The V end was cut by 5 bases, the J end by 7 bases, with 9 bases between. In DNA form, the CDR3 reads TGTGCCAGCAGTCATAACAATGAGCAGTACTTC. It is translated as CASSHNNEQYF.

Regarding this clonotype: A much bigger clone sits one base away, suggesting this may be a read error. The V gene is TRBV12-3 or TRBV12-4, the J gene TRBJ1-5; 7 nucleotides line up with TRBD1. Trimming at V came to 6 bases and at J to 1 base, leaving 6 bases not matched to a gene. This CDR3 region has 15 residues. The CDR3 region is CASRSTGWSNQPQHF. The CDR3 region has the DNA TGTGCCAGCAGATCGACAGGGTGGAGCAATCAGCCCCAGCATTTT.

The V call is TRBV12-3 or TRBV12-4, the J call TRBJ2-1; tentatively, D is TRBD2 (6 bases). With 6 bases removed from V and 7 bases from J, the gap between germline ends came to 16 bases. There are 14 residues in the CDR3. The CDR3 DNA is TGTGCCAGCAGACTCGGGACTGCTAAGAATGAGCAGTTCTTC. It yields the protein CASRLGTAKNEQFF.

This clonotype was observed once. V gene TRBV12-3 or TRBV12-4 combines with J gene TRBJ2-1; perhaps TRBD2 as D (5 bases). The V end lost 7 bases, the J end lost 15 bases, and 19 bases lay between the germline ends. There are 12 residues in the CDR3. The CDR3: CASTNAGEDRFF. The CDR3 bases are TGTGCCAGCACTAACGCCGGGGAAGACCGGTTCTTC.

This clonotype was seen at least ten times. This chain uses TRBV3-1 with TRBJ2-3; 8 positions match TRBD1. Unmatched junction bases numbered 9, after V lost 4 bases and J lost 3 bases. The CDR3 extends over 16 amino acids. The germline V gene encodes CDR1 LGHDT and CDR2 YNNKEL (reference sequence). CDR3 bases: TGTGCCAGCAGCCGCTCGAGGACAGGGAGGACAGATACGCAGTATTTT. Residues: CASSRSRTGRTDTQYF.

This clonotype came up a few times. The chain is built from TRBV20-1 and TRBJ1-5, with D hard to call. The CDR3 spans 13 residues. The V gene lost 3 bases and the J gene lost 5 bases, with 11 bases spanning the gap. Per germline, CDR1 DFQATT and CDR2 SNEGSKA (reference sequence). CDR3 sequence: CSASLGIYQPQHF. As DNA, the CDR3 is TGCAGTGCTAGTTTGGGCATTTATCAGCCCCAGCATTTT.

A word on this clonotype: A much larger clone lies one base from this, so it may be a read error. The chain links TRBV12-3 or TRBV12-4 to TRBJ2-5; D not resolved. The CDR3 extends over 13 amino acids. V gave up 5 bases and J gave up 11 bases, with 18 bases separating them. Here the CDR3 reads CASSPNPACGQYF. Here the CDR3 DNA reads TGTGCCAGCAGTCCCAACCCTGCCTGTGGGCAGTACTTC.

The chain carries TRBV29-1 and TRBJ1-2; D remains unclear. The germline CDR1 and CDR2 sequences are SQVTM and ANQGSEA. There are 15 residues in the CDR3. V lost 0 bases and J lost 2, with 13 bases in between. This CDR3 is CSVEDRGRSNYGYTF. In nucleotides, the CDR3 is TGCAGCGTTGAAGACCGTGGGCGTTCCAACTATGGCTACACCTTC. Looking up the rest from reference TRBV29-1 and TRBJ1-2 gives the full variable domain: SAVISQKPSRDICQRGTSLTIQCQVDSQVTMMFWYRQQPGQSLTLIATANQGSEATYESGFVIDKFPISRPNLTFSTLTVSNMSPEDSSIYLCSVEDRGRSNYGYTFGSGTRLTVV.

This clonotype was recorded many times. This chain joins TRBV21-1 and TRBJ2-3; the table's D call, TRBD2, was not checked against the DNA. TRBV21-1 is tagged as a pseudogene. The CDR3 has 16 residues. The CDR3 region is CASSLRTSGSTDTQYF. CDR3 DNA sequence: TGTGCCAGCAGCTTGAGGACTAGCGGAAGCACAGATACGCAGTATTTT.

With regard to this clonotype: It may be a read error: a sequence one base away is much more abundant. The chain uses TRBV6-2 or TRBV6-3 and TRBJ2-5; TRBD2 matches at 9 bases. The end of the DNA fits TRBJ2-1 better, so the J call may be wrong. Germline CDR1 and CDR2: MNHEY and SVGEGT. This CDR3 has 16 residues. The CDR3 region is CASSYRLAGRQETQFF. CDR3 nucleotide sequence: TGTGCCAGCAGTTACAGGCTAGCGGGAAGACAAGAGACCCAGTTCTTC.

The rearrangement links TRBV20-1 to TRBJ2-1, with 7 bases that match TRBD2. Germline-derived CDR1 and CDR2 are DFQATT and SNEGSKA (reference sequence). V shed 6 bases, J shed 11 bases, and the junction held 19 bases outside the gene matches. The CDR3 runs to 15 residues. CDR3 region: CSAIAPTSESHKQFF. In DNA form, the CDR3 reads TGCAGTGCCATAGCGCCCACTAGCGAGTCTCACAAGCAGTTCTTC.

The V and J genes are TRBV11-2 and TRBJ1-6; D not certain. With 0 bases removed from V and 6 bases from J, the gap between germline ends came to 15 bases. The CDR3 is 17 residues long. Germline V CDR1 and CDR2: SGHAT, FQNNGV. The chain's CDR3 is CASSLDSRRFFNSPLHF. In nucleotides, the CDR3 is TGTGCCAGCAGCTTAGATTCTCGGCGTTTTTTTAATTCACCCCTCCACTTT.

This clonotype was recorded once. This clone may be a read error of a much larger clone one base away. This chain links TRBV12-3 or TRBV12-4 with TRBJ1-6, with TRBD1 matching over 7 bases. The CDR3 is 16 amino acids. Trimming at V came to 4 bases and at J to 10 bases, leaving 13 bases not matched to a gene. CDR3 coding DNA: TGTGCCAGCAGTTCCAGAGAGACAGGGCCACGATCACCCCTCCACTTT. Amino acid sequence: CASSSRETGPRSPLHF.

The rearrangement links TRBV12-3 or TRBV12-4 to TRBJ2-7; no firm D call. V lost 3 bases and J 7 bases, leaving 19 bases between the germline ends. The CDR3 is 15 amino acids. CDR3 protein: CASSLGRLGDNEQYF. CDR3 nucleotides: TGTGCCAGCAGTTTGGGCAGGTTAGGCGACAATGAGCAGTACTTC.

The chain joins TRBV11-2 to TRBJ2-3; tentatively, D is TRBD2 (7 bases). Trimming cost V 2 bases and J 0 bases, with 12 bases left between them. Germline assignment: CDR1 SGHAT and CDR2 FQNNGV. The CDR3 has 16 amino acids. The CDR3 spells CASSLTGGPSTDTQYF. The CDR3 region has the DNA TGTGCCAGCAGCTTAACCGGGGGGCCCAGCACAGATACGCAGTATTTT.

The chain links TRBV27 to TRBJ2-4; D might be TRBD1 or TRBD2, each matching 5 bases. The DNA end lines up better with TRBJ2-7; the J call may be wrong. CDR1 is MNHEY, CDR2 SMNVEV, per germline (reference sequence). The CDR3 extends over 12 amino acids. This CDR3 reads CASSGGWDEQYF. The DNA for the CDR3 is TGTGCCAGCAGTGGGGGTTGGGACGAGCAGTACTTC.

In DNA form, the CDR3 reads TGTGCCAGCAGTGGGTCCGGGGACATACTTAGATCCTACGAGCAGTACTTC. It encodes CASSGSGDILRSYEQYF. The chain links TRBV25-1 to TRBJ2-7, with D perhaps matching TRBD1 (6 bases). In germline, CDR1 is MGHDK, CDR2 SYGVNS. The germline V and J ends were trimmed by 4 bases and 1 base, with 20 bases remaining between them. The CDR3 is made up of 17 amino acids.